This T cell receptor (beta chain) was sequenced for a study of vaccination effects on CD4 cells after COVID-19. About the study: Each person got two doses of an mRNA SARS-CoV-2 vaccine, BNT162b2 or mRNA-1273.

Antigen-specific CD4+ T cells were expanded with viral peptide pools in the ViraFEST assay before sequencing. Researchers isolated CD4+ T cells once approximately eleven days of culture had elapsed. Testing of the vaccine recipients showed negative nucleocapsid antibodies and no prior SARS-CoV-2 infection. The data were produced by immunoSEQ multiplex PCR, yet TCRdb's version contains in-frame clones alone and is incomplete. The repertoire holds around 63,000 clones, with 75% as singletons. This clone has only a few counts. Antigen specificity is unknown. Trimming took 6 bases from V and 7 from J, leaving 9 bases between them. The CDR3 totals 12 residues.

The receptor comes from a human donor who received a COVID-19 vaccine. The gene calls are TRBV12-3 or TRBV12-4 and TRBJ2-2; D gene ambiguous. The sample was CD4+ T cells from PBMCs cultured with HCoV-OC43 spike peptides, taken before COVID-19 vaccination. Subset specified: HCoV-OC43 spike overlapping peptide pool stimulation. CDR3 bases: TGTGCCAGCAGATATGCGGACGGGGAGCTGTTTTTT. This translates into CASRYADGELFF.